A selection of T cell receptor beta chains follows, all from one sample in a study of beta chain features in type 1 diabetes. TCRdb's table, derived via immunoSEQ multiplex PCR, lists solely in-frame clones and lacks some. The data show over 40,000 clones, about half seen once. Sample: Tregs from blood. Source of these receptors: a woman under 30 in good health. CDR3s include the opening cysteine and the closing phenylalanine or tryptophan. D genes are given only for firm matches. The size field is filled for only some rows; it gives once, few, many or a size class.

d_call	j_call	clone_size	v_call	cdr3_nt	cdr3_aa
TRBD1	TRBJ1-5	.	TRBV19	TGTGCCAGTAGTCGTCGACAGGGGGTAGGTCAGCCCCAGCATTTT	CASSRRQGVGQPQHF
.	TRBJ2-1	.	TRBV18	TGTGCCAGTCAGATCTCCGGGTCCTACAATGAGCAGTTCTTC	CASQISGSYNEQFF
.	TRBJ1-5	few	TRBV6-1	TGTGCCACCAGCTTCAATCAGCCCCAGCATTTT	CATSFNQPQHF
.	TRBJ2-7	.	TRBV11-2	TGTGCCAGCAGCTTAAGGGGGGGCCCCTACGAGCAGTACTTC	CASSLRGGPYEQYF
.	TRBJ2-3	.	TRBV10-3	TGTGCCATCAGCATAACCGGTCGAACGCAGTATTTT	CAISITGRTQYF
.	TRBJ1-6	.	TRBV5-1	TGCGCCAGCAGCTTGGACCTCATTGGTGGGGCGAGTAATTCACCCCTCCACTTT	CASSLDLIGGASNSPLHF
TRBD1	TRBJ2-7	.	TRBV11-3	TGTGCCAGCAGCTTAGGAACGGACAGGGGGCTCATCCACGAGCAGTACTTC	CASSLGTDRGLIHEQYF
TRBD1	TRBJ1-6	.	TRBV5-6	TGTGCCAGCAGTCTTTCCCGGGACAGGGATTATTCACCCCTCCACTTT	CASSLSRDRDYSPLHF
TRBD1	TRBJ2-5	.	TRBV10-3	TGTGCCATCAGGGACAGGGAGGAGACCCAGTACTTC	CAIRDREETQYF
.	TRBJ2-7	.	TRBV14	TGTGCCAGCAGCCCGGTTCGGGAGCGGGCCTACGAGCAGTACTTC	CASSPVRERAYEQYF
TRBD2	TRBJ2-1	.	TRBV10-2	TGCGCCATCCACCGGGGGGGGAGGAATGAGCAGTTCTTC	CAIHRGGRNEQFF
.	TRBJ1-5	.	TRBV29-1	TGCAGCGTTGCGGCGGGGAAGAGCCAGCCCCAGCATTTT	CSVAAGKSQPQHF
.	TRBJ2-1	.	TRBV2	TGTGCCAGCACCAACCCTCTTACTAGCAGGAGCTCCTACAATGAGCAGTTCTTC	CASTNPLTSRSSYNEQFF
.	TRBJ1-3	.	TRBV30	TGTGCCTGGAGTCAGGGGCGCTCTGGAAACACCATATATTTT	CAWSQGRSGNTIYF
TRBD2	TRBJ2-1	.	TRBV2	TGTGCCAGCAGTGAAGCGGAGGGAGGGGTGCGGCAGTTCTTC	CASSEAEGGVRQFF
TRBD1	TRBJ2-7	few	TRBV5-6	TGTGCCAGCAGCCGGGACAGGGGATACGAGCAGTACTTC	CASSRDRGYEQYF
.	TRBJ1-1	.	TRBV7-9	TGTGCCAGCAGCTTCGTACTTTCGGGCACTGAAGCTTTCTTT	CASSFVLSGTEAFF
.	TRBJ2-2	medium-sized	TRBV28	TGTGCCGGGACTGATGGCGGGGAGCTGTTTTTT	CAGTDGGELFF
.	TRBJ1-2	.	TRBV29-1	TGCAGCGTTGAGGGGGGGGCGAGAGGCTACACCTTC	CSVEGGARGYTF
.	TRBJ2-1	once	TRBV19	TGTGCCGGTAGTATGCAGATTGACAATGAGCAGTTCTTC	CAGSMQIDNEQFF
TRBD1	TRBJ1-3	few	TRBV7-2	TGTGCCAGCAGCTTGGACAGGGCGAGAAACACCATATATTTT	CASSLDRARNTIYF
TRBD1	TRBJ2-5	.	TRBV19	TGTGCCAGTAGTATAGAGGGGACAGAGAAAGAGACCCAGTACTTC	CASSIEGTEKETQYF
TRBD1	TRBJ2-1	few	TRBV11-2	TGTGCCAGCAGGAAGACAGGGTTCTATGCCTACAATGAGCAGTTCTTC	CASRKTGFYAYNEQFF
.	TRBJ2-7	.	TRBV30	TGTGCCTGGAGTGTTGGGGGACTTTACGAGCAGTACTTC	CAWSVGGLYEQYF
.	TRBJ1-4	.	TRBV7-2	TGTGCCAGCAGCTTAGTAAGAGGCAGGGGAGAGGAAAAACTGTTTTTT	CASSLVRGRGEEKLFF
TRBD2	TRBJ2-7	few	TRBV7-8	TGTGCCAGCAGCTTAGCGACTAGCGGGAGATACGAGCAGTACTTC	CASSLATSGRYEQYF
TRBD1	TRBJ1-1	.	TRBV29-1	TGCAGCGCCCTAGACAGGGGGCTGAACACTGAAGCTTTCTTT	CSALDRGLNTEAFF
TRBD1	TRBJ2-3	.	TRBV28	TGTGCCAGCAGTTTGCGGACAGGGGCTACGGGTACGCAGTATTTT	CASSLRTGATGTQYF
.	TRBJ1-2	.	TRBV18	TGTGCCAGCTCCCTGGACAGAGACTATGGCTACACCTTC	CASSLDRDYGYTF
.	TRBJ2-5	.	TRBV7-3	TGTGCCAGCAGTTACCGACTAGGCGGACTAGAGACCCAGTACTTC	CASSYRLGGLETQYF
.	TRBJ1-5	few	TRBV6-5	TGTGCCAGCAGCCTGGACTACAATCAGCCCCAGCATTTT	CASSLDYNQPQHF
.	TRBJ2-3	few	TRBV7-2	TGTGCCAGCAGCTCCCTCCACGGGGGACTTAGCACAGATACGCAGTATTTT	CASSSLHGGLSTDTQYF
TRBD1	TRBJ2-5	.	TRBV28	TGTGCCAGCAGCTCGACAGGGGGCAAGCAGTACTTC	CASSSTGGKQYF
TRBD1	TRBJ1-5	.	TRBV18	TGTGCCAGCTCGCGTCAATCCGGGACAGCTAGCAATCAGCCCCAGCATTTT	CASSRQSGTASNQPQHF
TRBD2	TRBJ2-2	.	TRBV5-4	TGTGCCAGCAGCTCCCGACTAGCGGGAGGGATCGGGGAGCTGTTTTTT	CASSSRLAGGIGELFF
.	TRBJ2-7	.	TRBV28	TGTGCCTCAGGCAGGGCGGTCGGCGAGCAGTACTTC	CASGRAVGEQYF
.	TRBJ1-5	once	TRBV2	TGTGCCAGCTCTAGGCTCAATAGCAATCAGCCCCAGCATTTT	CASSRLNSNQPQHF
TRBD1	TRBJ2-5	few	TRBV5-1	TGCGCCAGCAGCTTACCGGACAGGCAAGAGACCCAGTACTTC	CASSLPDRQETQYF
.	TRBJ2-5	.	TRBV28	TGTGCCACCTTGGCCGATATCTTCCAAGAGACCCAGTACTTC	CATLADIFQETQYF
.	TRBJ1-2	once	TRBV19	TGTGCCACCGCGTTGGCAGGGCGAGGCTACACCTTC	CATALAGRGYTF
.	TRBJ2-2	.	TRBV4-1	TGCGCCAGCCGCTCCAAGAGGGACACCGGGGAGCTGTTTTTT	CASRSKRDTGELFF
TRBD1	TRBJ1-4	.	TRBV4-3	TGCGCCAGCAGCCTCGAGCCGGGACAGCGTATTGAAAAACTGTTTTTT	CASSLEPGQRIEKLFF
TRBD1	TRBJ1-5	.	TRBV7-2	TGTGCCAGCAGCTCTGGACAGGTTAATCAGCCCCAGCATTTT	CASSSGQVNQPQHF
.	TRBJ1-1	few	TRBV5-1	.	CASILGQGLAATEAFF
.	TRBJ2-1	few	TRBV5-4	TGTGCCAACTCAGAGGGCAGGGGCGACAATGAGCAGTTCTTC	CANSEGRGDNEQFF
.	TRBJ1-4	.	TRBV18	TGTGCCAGCTCCTCCCTCCGAGGTGGAGGTGAAAAACTGTTTTTT	CASSSLRGGGEKLFF
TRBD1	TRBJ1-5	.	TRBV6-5	TGTGCCAGCAGGGCAGACAGGGAAAGTCAGCCCCAGCATTTT	CASRADRESQPQHF
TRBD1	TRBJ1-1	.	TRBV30	TGTGCCGTGACAGGGATTGGGACTGAAGCTTTCTTT	CAVTGIGTEAFF
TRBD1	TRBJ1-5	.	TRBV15	TGTGCCACCAGCAGACAACGGACAGGGGTGTATTTTAGCAATCAGCCCCAGCATTTT	CATSRQRTGVYFSNQPQHF
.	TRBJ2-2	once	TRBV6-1	TGTGCCGGGGGCAGGCGGGAGCTGTTTTTT	CAGGRRELFF
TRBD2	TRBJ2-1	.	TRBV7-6	TGTGCCAGCACAAGCAACGGACTAGCGGGGGCGAGCTCCTACAATGAGCAGTTCTTC	CASTSNGLAGASSYNEQFF
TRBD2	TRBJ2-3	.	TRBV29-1	TGCAGCGTTGAACCCCCGCGCGGGGGAACCACAGATACGCAGTATTTT	CSVEPPRGGTTDTQYF
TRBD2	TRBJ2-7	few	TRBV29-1	TGCAGCGTTGAAGGACTAGCGGGAGGTTTAGTAGGCTACGAGCAGTACTTC	CSVEGLAGGLVGYEQYF
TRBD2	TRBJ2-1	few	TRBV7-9	TGTGCCAGCAGCTCGGGACTAGCGGGGAATGCTCACAATGAGCAGTTCTTC	CASSSGLAGNAHNEQFF
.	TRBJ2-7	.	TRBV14	TGTGCCAGCAGCCCCCGGACTACCCGCGAGCAGTACTTC	CASSPRTTREQYF
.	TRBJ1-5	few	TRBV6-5	TGTGCCAGCACACAGGGTGATGGCCAGCCCCAGCATTTT	CASTQGDGQPQHF
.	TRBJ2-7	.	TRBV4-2	TGTGCCAGCAGCCAGGCCCTGACAGGAAACTACGAGCAGTACTTC	CASSQALTGNYEQYF
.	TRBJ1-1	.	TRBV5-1	TGCGCCAGCAGCTTGGACAAGAACACTGAAGCTTTCTTT	CASSLDKNTEAFF
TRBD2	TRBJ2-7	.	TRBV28	TGTGCCAGCATTGCCCGGGGGAGGGCCCACGAGCAGTACTTC	CASIARGRAHEQYF
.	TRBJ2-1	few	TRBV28	TGTGCCAGCACTCGGGCGGGGAGCAATGAGCAGTTCTTC	CASTRAGSNEQFF